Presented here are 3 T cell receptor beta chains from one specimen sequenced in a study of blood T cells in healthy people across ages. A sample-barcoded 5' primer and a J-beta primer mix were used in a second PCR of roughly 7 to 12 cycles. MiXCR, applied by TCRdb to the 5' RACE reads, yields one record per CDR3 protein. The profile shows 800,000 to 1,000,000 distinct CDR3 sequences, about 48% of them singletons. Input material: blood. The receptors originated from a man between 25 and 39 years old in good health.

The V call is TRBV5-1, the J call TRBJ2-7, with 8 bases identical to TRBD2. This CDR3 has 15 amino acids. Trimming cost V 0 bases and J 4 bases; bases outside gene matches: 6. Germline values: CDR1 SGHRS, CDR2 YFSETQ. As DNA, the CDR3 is TGCGCCAGCAGCTTGGGACTAGCGAGTGCTTACGAGCAGTACTTC. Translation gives CASSLGLASAYEQYF.

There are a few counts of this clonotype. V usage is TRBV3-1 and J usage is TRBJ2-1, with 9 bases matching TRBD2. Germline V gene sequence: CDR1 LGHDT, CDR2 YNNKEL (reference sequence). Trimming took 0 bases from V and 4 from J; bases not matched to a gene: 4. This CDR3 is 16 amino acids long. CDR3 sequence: CASSQDSGGRYNEQFF. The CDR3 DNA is TGTGCCAGCAGCCAAGATAGCGGGGGCCGGTACAATGAGCAGTTCTTC.

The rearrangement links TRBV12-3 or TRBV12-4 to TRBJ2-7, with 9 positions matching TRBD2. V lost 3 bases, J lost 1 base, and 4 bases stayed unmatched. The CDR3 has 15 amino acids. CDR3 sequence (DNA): TGTGCCAGCAGTTTCCAGCGGGGGGATTCCTACGAGCAGTACTTC. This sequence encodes CASSFQRGDSYEQYF.